This TCR beta chain was identified in a study of post-analysis software for immune sequencing data. Worth noting for this clonotype: Its antigen is not known.

Included in the TCR beta cDNA libraries were unique molecular identifiers. Out of about 1 to 11 million T cells, a few hundred thousand cDNA molecules were generated. TCRdb re-derived calls from the PCR reads in MiXCR, one entry per CDR3 protein. The sample includes approximately 440,000 distinct CDR3 sequences, over 35% seen only once; the top ten take around 10%. V lost 3 bases, J lost 8 bases, and 9 bases stayed unmatched. The CDR3 runs 14 residues. Germline assignment: CDR1 SGHTA and CDR2 FQGNSA. The study's findings and limits: Patients showed TRBV5-6, TRBV5-1 and TRBV20-1 among 4 or 5 TRBV segments more frequent than in controls. Strong co-clustering by F measure linked samples that shared a preparation batch.

This rearrangement joins TRBV7-2 to TRBJ1-1, with 7 bases that match TRBD1. This clonotype was sampled from a girl aged 10-17 years with multiple sclerosis. Source material: blood. CDR3 in amino acids: CASSFSWGTDEAFF. The CDR3 coding sequence is TGTGCCAGCAGCTTTTCATGGGGGACAGACGAAGCTTTCTTT.